The rows below give T cell receptor beta chains drawn from one sample of a study of T cell responses to AZD1222 COVID-19 vaccine. Sequencing used immunoSEQ multiplex PCR; TCRdb keeps in-frame clones, though not all of them. The sample includes 150,000 to 200,000 clones, just under 95% seen only once; the top ten take 1.1% to 1.5%. The specimen was peripheral blood, collected on day 0 of AZD1222 vaccination. The source of these receptors is an adult in good health. Both conserved end residues are part of each CDR3. A D gene is named only where the DNA matches it firmly. Expanded clones get a size class; other rows say once, few or many, or leave the size out.

V	J	D	size	DNA	CDR3
TRBV10-3	TRBJ2-2	TRBD1	-	TGTGCCATCAGTGTCGGGACAGGGGCCGCCGGGGAGCTGTTTTTT	CAISVGTGAAGELFF
TRBV6-5	TRBJ1-1	TRBD1	-	TGTGCCAGCAGACCTACCGGGACAGGGACCCCTGAAGCTTTCTTT	CASRPTGTGTPEAFF
TRBV14	TRBJ2-1	-	-	TGTGCCAGCAGCGACACTAAACGGGGGGCTTTAAATGAGCAGTTCTTC	CASSDTKRGALNEQFF
TRBV6-2/TRBV6-3	TRBJ2-1	TRBD2	-	TGTGCCAGCAGTTACAATGTGGGAGGGCCTGATGAGCAGTTCTTC	CASSYNVGGPDEQFF
TRBV19	TRBJ2-3	TRBD2	-	TGTGCCAGTACCAAATATAGCGGGGTCCTCACAGATACGCAGTATTTT	CASTKYSGVLTDTQYF
TRBV10-3	TRBJ2-7	-	-	TGTGCCATCAGTGAGTCCGGGGGACCCTACGAGCAGTACTTC	CAISESGGPYEQYF
TRBV28	TRBJ2-7	-	-	TGTGCCAGCAGTTTACCGGGGGAGCAGTACTTC	CASSLPGEQYF
TRBV5-1	TRBJ2-5	TRBD2	-	TGCGCCAGCAGCTCGCGGGGGACTAGCGGATACCAAGAGACCCAGTACTTC	CASSSRGTSGYQETQYF
TRBV6-4	TRBJ2-2	TRBD2	-	TGTGCCAGCAGAACTAGCGAAAACACCGGGGAGCTGTTTTTT	CASRTSENTGELFF
TRBV15	TRBJ1-5	-	-	TGTGCCACCAGCAGAGAAATTCTGCAGCCCCAGCATTTT	CATSREILQPQHF
TRBV19	TRBJ1-5	TRBD1	-	TGTGCCAGCAAGGGGACAGAATATCTTCTGGATAGCAATCAGCCCCAGCATTTT	CASKGTEYLLDSNQPQHF
TRBV6-1	TRBJ1-4	-	-	TGTGCCAGCAGTGATGGGAACAGTAGTAATGAAAAACTGTTTTTT	CASSDGNSSNEKLFF
TRBV28	TRBJ1-1	-	-	TGTGCCAGCAGTTTATTCCGCCTAGCGGGGGGCCCTGAAGCTTTCTTT	CASSLFRLAGGPEAFF
TRBV20-1	TRBJ2-1	TRBD2	-	TGCAGTGCTAGTTACTTAGCGGGAGGAATCCACAATGAGCAGTTCTTC	CSASYLAGGIHNEQFF
TRBV2	TRBJ1-5	-	-	TGTGCCAGCAGTTATATCCCAAGCAATCAGCCCCAGCATTTT	CASSYIPSNQPQHF
TRBV24-1	TRBJ2-2	-	-	TGTGCCACCAGTGACCCAGATACCGGGGAGCTGTTTTTT	CATSDPDTGELFF
TRBV2	TRBJ1-2	-	-	TGTGCCAGCAGTACCGAGACAGCTCGGGGCTACACCTTC	CASSTETARGYTF
TRBV6-5	TRBJ2-1	-	-	TGTGCCAGCAGTTTCGGCGGACTCGTCCGGGATGAGCAGTTCTTC	CASSFGGLVRDEQFF
TRBV27	TRBJ1-1	-	once	TGTGCCAGCAAAAGACAGCTGAACACTGAAGCTTTCTTT	CASKRQLNTEAFF
TRBV29-1	TRBJ1-1	-	-	TGCAGCGGTTATGGGGCAGGAAACACTGAAGCTTTCTTT	CSGYGAGNTEAFF
TRBV5-4	TRBJ1-6	TRBD1	few	TGTGCCAGCAGCTTGGCCGGGACAGGGCGATCACCCCTCCACTTT	CASSLAGTGRSPLHF
TRBV5-1	TRBJ2-5	-	-	TGCGCCAGCAAGGGAGCGAGTGAGACCCAGTACTTC	CASKGASETQYF